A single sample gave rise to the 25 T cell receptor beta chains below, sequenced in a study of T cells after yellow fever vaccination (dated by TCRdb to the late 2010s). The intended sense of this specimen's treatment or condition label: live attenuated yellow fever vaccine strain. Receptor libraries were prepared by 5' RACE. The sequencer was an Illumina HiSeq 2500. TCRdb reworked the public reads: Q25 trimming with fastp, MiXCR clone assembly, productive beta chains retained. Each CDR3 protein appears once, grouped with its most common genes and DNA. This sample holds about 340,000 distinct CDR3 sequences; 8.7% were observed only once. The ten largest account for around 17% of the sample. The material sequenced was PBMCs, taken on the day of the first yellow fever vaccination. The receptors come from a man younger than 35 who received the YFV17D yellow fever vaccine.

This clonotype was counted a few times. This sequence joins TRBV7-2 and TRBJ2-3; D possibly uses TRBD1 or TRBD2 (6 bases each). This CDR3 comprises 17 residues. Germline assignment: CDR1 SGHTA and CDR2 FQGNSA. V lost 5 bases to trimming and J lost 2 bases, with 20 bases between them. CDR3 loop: CASSPLRSGADTDTQYF. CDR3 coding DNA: TGTGCCAGCAGCCCCCTCAGGTCGGGGGCCGACACAGATACGCAGTATTTT.

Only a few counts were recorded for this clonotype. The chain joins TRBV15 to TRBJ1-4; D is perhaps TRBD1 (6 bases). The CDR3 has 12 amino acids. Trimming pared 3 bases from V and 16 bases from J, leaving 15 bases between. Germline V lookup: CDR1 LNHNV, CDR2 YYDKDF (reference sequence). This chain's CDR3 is CATSSLGTIQFF. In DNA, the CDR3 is TGTGCCACCAGCAGCCTCGGGACAATTCAGTTTTTT. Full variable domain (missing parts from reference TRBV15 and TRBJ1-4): DAMVIQNPRYQVTQFGKPVTLSCSQTLNHNVMYWYQQKSSQAPKLLFHYYDKDFNNEADTPDNFQSRRPNTSFCFLDIRSPGLGDTAMYLCATSSLGTIQFFGSGTQLSVL.

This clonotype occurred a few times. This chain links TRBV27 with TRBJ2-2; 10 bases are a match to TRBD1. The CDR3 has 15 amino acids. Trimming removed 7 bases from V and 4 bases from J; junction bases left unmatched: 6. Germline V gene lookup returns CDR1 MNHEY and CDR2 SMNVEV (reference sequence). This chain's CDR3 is CASTDGTGVTGELFF. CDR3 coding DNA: TGTGCCAGCACCGATGGGACAGGGGTCACCGGGGAGCTGTTTTTT.

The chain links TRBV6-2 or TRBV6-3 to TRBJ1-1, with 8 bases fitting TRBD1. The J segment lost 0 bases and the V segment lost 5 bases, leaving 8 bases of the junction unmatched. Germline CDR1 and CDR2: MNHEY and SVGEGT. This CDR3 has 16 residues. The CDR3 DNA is TGTGCCAGCAGTCCGGAGGACAGGGCGCTGAACACTGAAGCTTTCTTT. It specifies CASSPEDRALNTEAFF.

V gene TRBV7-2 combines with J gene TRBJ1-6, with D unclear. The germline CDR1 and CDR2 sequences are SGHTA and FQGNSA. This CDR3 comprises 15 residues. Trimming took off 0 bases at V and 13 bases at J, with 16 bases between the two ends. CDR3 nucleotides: TGTGCCAGCAGCTTAGCCGGACGCGAATTGAACCCCCTCCACTTT. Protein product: CASSLAGRELNPLHF.

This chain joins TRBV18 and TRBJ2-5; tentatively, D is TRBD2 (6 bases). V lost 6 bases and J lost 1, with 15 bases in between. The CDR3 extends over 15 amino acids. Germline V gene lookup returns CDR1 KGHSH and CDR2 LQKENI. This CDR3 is CASSPRPGSQETQYF. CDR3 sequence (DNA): TGTGCCAGCTCCCCAAGACCCGGGAGCCAAGAGACCCAGTACTTC.

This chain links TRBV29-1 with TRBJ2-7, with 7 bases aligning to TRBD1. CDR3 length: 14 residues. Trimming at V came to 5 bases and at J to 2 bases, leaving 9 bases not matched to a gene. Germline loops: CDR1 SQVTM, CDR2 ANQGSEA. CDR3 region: CSVHTAGGTYEQYF. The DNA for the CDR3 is TGCAGCGTTCATACCGCAGGGGGAACCTACGAGCAGTACTTC.

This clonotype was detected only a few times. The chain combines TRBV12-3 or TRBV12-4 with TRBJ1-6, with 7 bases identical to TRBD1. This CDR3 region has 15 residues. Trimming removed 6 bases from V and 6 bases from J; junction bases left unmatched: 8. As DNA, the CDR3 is TGTGCCAGCAGCCGCAGACAGGGAGGTAATTCACCCCTCCACTTT. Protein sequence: CASSRRQGGNSPLHF.

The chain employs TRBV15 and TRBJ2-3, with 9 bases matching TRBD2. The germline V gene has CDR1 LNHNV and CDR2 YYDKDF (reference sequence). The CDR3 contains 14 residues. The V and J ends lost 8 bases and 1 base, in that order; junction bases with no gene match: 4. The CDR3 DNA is TGTGCCACCTCATCTAGCGGGGGCACAGATACGCAGTATTTT. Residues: CATSSSGGTDTQYF.

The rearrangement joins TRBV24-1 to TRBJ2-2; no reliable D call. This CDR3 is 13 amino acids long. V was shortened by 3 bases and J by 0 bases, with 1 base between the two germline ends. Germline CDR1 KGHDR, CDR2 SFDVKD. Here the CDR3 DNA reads TGTGCCACCAGTGATCCGAACACCGGGGAGCTGTTTTTT. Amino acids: CATSDPNTGELFF.

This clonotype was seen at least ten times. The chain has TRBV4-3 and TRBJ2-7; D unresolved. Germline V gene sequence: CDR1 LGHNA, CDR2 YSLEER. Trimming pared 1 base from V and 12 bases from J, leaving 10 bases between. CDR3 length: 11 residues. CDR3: CASSQGPVLYF. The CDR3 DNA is TGCGCCAGCAGCCAAGGACCTGTCTTGTACTTC.

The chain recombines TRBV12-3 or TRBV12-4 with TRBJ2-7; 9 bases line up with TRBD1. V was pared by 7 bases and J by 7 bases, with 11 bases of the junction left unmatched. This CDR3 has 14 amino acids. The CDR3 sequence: CASTWGDRVGEQYF. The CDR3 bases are TGTGCCAGCACCTGGGGGGACAGGGTTGGGGAGCAGTACTTC.

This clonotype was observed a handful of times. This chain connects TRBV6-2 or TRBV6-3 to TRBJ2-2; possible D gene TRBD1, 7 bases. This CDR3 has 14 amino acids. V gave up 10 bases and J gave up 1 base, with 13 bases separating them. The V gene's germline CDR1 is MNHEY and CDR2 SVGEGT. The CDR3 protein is CATGGSRNTGELFF. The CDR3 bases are TGTGCCACAGGGGGGAGCCGGAACACCGGGGAGCTGTTTTTT.

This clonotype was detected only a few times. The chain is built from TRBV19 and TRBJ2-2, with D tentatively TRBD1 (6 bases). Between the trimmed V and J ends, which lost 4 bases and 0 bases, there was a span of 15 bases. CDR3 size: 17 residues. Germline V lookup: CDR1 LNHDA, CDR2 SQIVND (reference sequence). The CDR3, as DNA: TGTGCCAGTAGTACATCAAGGGGACAAGCGAACACCGGGGAGCTGTTTTTT. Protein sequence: CASSTSRGQANTGELFF.

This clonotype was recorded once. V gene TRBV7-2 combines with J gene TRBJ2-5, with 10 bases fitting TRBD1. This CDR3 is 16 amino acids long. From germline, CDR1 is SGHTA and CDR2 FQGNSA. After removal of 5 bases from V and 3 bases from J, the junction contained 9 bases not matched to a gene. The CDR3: CTSSLDRGVTEETQYF. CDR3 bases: TGTACCAGCAGCCTGGACAGGGGGGTAACGGAAGAGACCCAGTACTTC.

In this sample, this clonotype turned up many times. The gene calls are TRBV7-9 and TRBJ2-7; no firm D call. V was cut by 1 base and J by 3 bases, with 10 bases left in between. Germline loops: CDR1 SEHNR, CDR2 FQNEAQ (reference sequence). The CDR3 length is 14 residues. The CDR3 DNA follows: TGTGCCAGCAGCTTAGAATCGGGCTACTACGAGCAGTACGTC. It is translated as CASSLESGYYEQYV.

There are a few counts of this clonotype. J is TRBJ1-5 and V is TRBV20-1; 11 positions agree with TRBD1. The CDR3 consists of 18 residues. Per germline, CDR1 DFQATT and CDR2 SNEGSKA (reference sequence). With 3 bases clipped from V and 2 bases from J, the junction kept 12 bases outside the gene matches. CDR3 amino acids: CSARAGTGGRIGNQPQHF. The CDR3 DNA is TGCAGTGCTAGGGCCGGGACAGGGGGGCGTATTGGCAATCAGCCCCAGCATTTT.

CDR3 region: CASSPGPYSPLHF. As DNA, the CDR3 is TGTGCCAGCAGCCCCGGGCCCTATTCACCCCTCCACTTT. The rearrangement joins TRBV6-1 to TRBJ1-6; D is unclear. CDR3 length equals 13 residues. CDR1 and CDR2 (germline): MNHNS, SASEGT. The V gene lost 6 bases and the J gene lost 8 bases, with 11 bases spanning the gap.

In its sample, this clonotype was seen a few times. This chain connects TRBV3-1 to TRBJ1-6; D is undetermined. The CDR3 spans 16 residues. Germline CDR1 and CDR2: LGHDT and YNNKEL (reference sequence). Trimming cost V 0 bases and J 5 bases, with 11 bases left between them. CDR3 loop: CASSQDRPPDNSPLHF. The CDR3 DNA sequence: TGTGCCAGCAGCCAAGATAGGCCCCCAGATAATTCACCCCTCCACTTT.

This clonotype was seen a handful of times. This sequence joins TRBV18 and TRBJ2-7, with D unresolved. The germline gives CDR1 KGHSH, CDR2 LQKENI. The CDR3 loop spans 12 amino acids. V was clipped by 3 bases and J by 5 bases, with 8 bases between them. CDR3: CASSPSIHEQYF. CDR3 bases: TGTGCCAGCTCACCTTCTATCCACGAGCAGTACTTC. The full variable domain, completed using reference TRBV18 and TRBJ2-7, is NAGVMQNPRHLVRRRGQEARLRCSPMKGHSHVYWYRQLPEEGLKFMVYLQKENIIDESGMPKERFSAEFPKEGPSILRIQQVVRGDSAAYFCASSPSIHEQYFGPGTRLTVT.

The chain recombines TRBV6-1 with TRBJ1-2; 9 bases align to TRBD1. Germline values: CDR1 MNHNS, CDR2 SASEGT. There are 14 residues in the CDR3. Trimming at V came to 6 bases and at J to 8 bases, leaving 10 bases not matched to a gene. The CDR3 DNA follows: TGTGCCAGCAGCGTTCTGGGACAGGGTGGAGGCTACACCTTC. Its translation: CASSVLGQGGGYTF.

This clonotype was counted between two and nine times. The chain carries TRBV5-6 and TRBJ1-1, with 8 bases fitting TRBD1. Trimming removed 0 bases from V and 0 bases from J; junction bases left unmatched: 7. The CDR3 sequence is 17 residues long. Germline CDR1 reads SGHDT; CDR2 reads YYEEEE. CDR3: CASSLAVDRVVNTEAFF. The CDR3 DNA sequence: TGTGCCAGCAGCTTGGCCGTGGACAGGGTAGTGAACACTGAAGCTTTCTTT.

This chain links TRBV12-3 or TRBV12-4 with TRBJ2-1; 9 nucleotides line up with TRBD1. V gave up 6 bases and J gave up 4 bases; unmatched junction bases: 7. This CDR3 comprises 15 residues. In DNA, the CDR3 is TGTGCCAGCAGCTTACAGGGGGCGCAGTACAATGAGCAGTTCTTC. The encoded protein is CASSLQGAQYNEQFF.

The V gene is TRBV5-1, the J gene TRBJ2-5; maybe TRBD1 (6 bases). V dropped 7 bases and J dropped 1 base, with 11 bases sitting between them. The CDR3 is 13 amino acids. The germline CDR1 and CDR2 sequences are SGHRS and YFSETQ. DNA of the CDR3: TGCGCCAGCCCAGGGGAGATCCAAGAGACCCAGTACTTC. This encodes CASPGEIQETQYF.

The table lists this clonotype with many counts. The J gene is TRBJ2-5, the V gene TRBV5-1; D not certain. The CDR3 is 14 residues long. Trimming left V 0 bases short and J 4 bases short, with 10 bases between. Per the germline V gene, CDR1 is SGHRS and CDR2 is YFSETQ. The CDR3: CASSLDASGETQYF. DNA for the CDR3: TGCGCCAGCAGCTTGGATGCCTCGGGAGAGACCCAGTACTTC.